Described below is a single TCR beta chain sequence and its context. This sample stems from a study of T cell responses to AZD1222 COVID-19 vaccine. Libraries were prepared by immunoSEQ multiplex PCR; TCRdb keeps only in-frame clonotypes and omits some of them. Of 90,000 to 150,000 clones in the sample, about nine tenths were seen once. V was pared by 4 bases and J by 4 bases, with 13 bases between. Germline V lookup: CDR1 SGHDN, CDR2 FVKESK. This CDR3 spans 14 amino acids. The material was peripheral blood, obtained on day 0 of AZD1222 vaccination. The origin of this receptor is an adult in good health. The chain uses TRBV14 and TRBJ2-5; tentatively, D is TRBD1 (6 bases). CDR3 region: CASSPDIGGETQYF. The CDR3 nucleotides are TGTGCCAGCAGCCCCGACATAGGGGGAGAGACCCAGTACTTC.